The source of this TCR beta chain is a study of blood T cell repertoires in COVID-19. Study overall: Some COVID-19 samples were acute and others convalescent; all came from the United States, Italy and Spain. The analysed material was cDNA or gDNA that came from T cells, B-cell-depleted T cells, or PBMCs.

This CDR3 region has 20 residues. Germline V CDR1 and CDR2: SGHRS, YFSETQ. The trim removed 0 bases at V and 8 bases at J, leaving 20 bases unmatched. Original processing methods: Reference gene primer amplification yielded estimated nucleated cell counts. The repertoire was sequenced with immunoSEQ multiplex PCR; TCRdb's copy has only in-frame clones and lacks some. V, J and clone size were drawn from that table, and D and trimming were deduced from the DNA. The table shows more than 200,000 clones, with around 86% occurring only once. The clonotype originates from a man aged 50-59 years with acute or convalescent COVID-19. This chain uses TRBV5-1 with TRBJ1-4; 9 bases align to TRBD1. Sample: peripheral blood. The CDR3 DNA is TGCGCCAGCAGCTTGGGCCTCCGGGACAGGGCGGAGAAGGGCGGAGAAAAACTGTTTTTT. It specifies CASSLGLRDRAEKGGEKLFF.